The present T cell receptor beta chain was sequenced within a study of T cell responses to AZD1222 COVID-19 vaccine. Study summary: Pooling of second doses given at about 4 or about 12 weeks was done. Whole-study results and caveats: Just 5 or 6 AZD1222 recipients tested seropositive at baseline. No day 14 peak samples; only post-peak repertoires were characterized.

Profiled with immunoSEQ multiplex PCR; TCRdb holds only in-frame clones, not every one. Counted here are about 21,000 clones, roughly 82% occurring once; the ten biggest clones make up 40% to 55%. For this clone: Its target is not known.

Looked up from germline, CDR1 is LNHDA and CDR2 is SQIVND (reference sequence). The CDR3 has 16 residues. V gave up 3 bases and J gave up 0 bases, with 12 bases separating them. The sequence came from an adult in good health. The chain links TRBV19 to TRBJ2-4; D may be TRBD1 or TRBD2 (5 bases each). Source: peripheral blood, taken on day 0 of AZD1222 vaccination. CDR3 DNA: TGTGCCAGTAGTATCGCTTACGGGACAGCCAAAAACATTCAGTACTTC. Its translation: CASSIAYGTAKNIQYF.